These 10 T cell receptor beta chains were all obtained from the same sample, sequenced in a study of siplizumab effects on memory and regulatory T cells. Produced via immunoSEQ multiplex PCR; TCRdb's table is partial and in-frame only. There are 92,000 or so clones in the sample; 85% to 90% occur only once, and roughly 15% lies in the top ten. Source material: CD4+ T cells sorted from blood. These receptors were obtained from a human donor in good health.

This clone appeared a single time. The chain links TRBV28 to TRBJ2-1; weak D call: TRBD2 (6 bases). V was cut by 5 bases and J by 6 bases, with 11 bases left in between. From germline, CDR1 is MDHEN and CDR2 SYDVKM. The CDR3 contains 13 residues. CDR3 coding DNA: TGTGCCAGCAGTCCGGGGCGGGGCAATGAGCAGTTCTTC. Translated: CASSPGRGNEQFF. Combining the CDR3 with reference TRBV28 and TRBJ2-1 gives the whole variable domain DVKVTQSSRYLVKRTGEKVFLECVQDMDHENMFWYRQDPGLGLRLIYFSYDVKMKEKGDIPEGYSVSREKKERFSLILESASTNQTSMYLCASSPGRGNEQFFGPGTRLTVL.

V gene TRBV9 combines with J gene TRBJ1-4; D gene uncertain. Trimming left V 0 bases short and J 8 bases short, with 11 bases between. The CDR3 has 14 amino acids. Germline lookup yields CDR1 SGDLS and CDR2 YYNGEE. As DNA, the CDR3 is TGTGCCAGCAGCGTAGCTCCGGTTCGGGAAAAACTGTTTTTT. Protein product: CASSVAPVREKLFF. Looking up the rest from reference TRBV9 and TRBJ1-4 gives the full variable domain: DSGVTQTPKHLITATGQRVTLRCSPRSGDLSVYWYQQSLDQGLQFLIQYYNGEERAKGNILERFSAQQFPDLHSELNLSSLELGDSALYFCASSVAPVREKLFFGSGTQLSVL.

The V gene is TRBV19, the J gene TRBJ1-3; no clear D. The CDR3 extends over 15 amino acids. The germline gives CDR1 LNHDA, CDR2 SQIVND (reference sequence). Trimming removed 4 bases from V and 0 bases from J, with 10 bases in between. The chain's CDR3 is CASSSGTSSGNTIYF. The CDR3 nucleotides are TGTGCCAGTAGTAGCGGAACCTCCTCTGGAAACACCATATATTTT.

The V and J genes are TRBV7-2 and TRBJ2-3; no firm D call. Between the trimmed V and J ends, which lost 2 bases and 1 base, there was a span of 10 bases. Germline V gene sequence: CDR1 SGHTA, CDR2 FQGNSA. The CDR3 is 15 amino acids. This chain's CDR3 is CASSLHGSGTDTQYF. The DNA for the CDR3 is TGTGCCAGCAGCTTACACGGGTCGGGCACAGATACGCAGTATTTT.

The chain has TRBV7-9 and TRBJ2-7; TRBD1 matches at 7 bases. The germline V gene has CDR1 SEHNR and CDR2 FQNEAQ (reference sequence). Trimming cost V 5 bases and J 3 bases; bases outside gene matches: 7. This CDR3 contains 14 residues. The CDR3 is CASSTRQGSYEQYF. The DNA of the CDR3 is TGTGCCAGCAGCACCCGACAGGGAAGCTACGAGCAGTACTTC.

The chain employs TRBV5-4 and TRBJ2-3, with TRBD2 matching over 12 bases. Germline CDR1 reads SGHNT; CDR2 reads YYREEE (reference sequence). CDR3 length: 14 residues. The V segment lost 3 bases and the J segment 6 bases; nucleotides outside the gene matches: 2. As DNA, the CDR3 is TGTGCCAGCAGCTACGGGACTAGCGGGGATACGCAGTATTTT. Translating gives CASSYGTSGDTQYF.

In the case of this clone: Compared with germline, one end of the junction differs, possibly owing to a read error. J is TRBJ2-2 and V is TRBV7-9; the match to TRBD2 covers 10 bases. This CDR3 spans 17 amino acids. CDR1 SEHNR and CDR2 FQNEAQ come from the germline V gene (reference sequence). CDR3 loop: CASSLAGASGSSGELFF. For the CDR3, the DNA is TGTGCCAGCAGCCTAGCGGGGGCTAGCGGGAGTTCCGGGGAGCTGTTTTTT.

V gene TRBV11-1 combines with J gene TRBJ2-5, with 8 bases fitting TRBD2. V gave up 0 bases and J gave up 4 bases; unmatched junction bases: 4. This CDR3 has 15 residues. Germline V gene lookup returns CDR1 SGHAT and CDR2 FQDESV (reference sequence). This chain's CDR3 is CASSLASGSTETQYF. The CDR3 nucleotides read TGTGCCAGCAGCTTAGCGAGCGGGAGTACAGAGACCCAGTACTTC.

The chain uses TRBV29-1 and TRBJ2-1; possible D gene TRBD2, 5 bases. Germline assignment: CDR1 SQVTM and CDR2 ANQGSEA. V was cut by 1 base and J by 15 bases, with 16 bases left in between. The CDR3 sequence is 12 residues long. In DNA form, the CDR3 reads TGCAGCGTTGAAGGGACTGGGGTTAAGGGGTTCTTC. This gives the protein CSVEGTGVKGFF.

The chain couples TRBV5-1 to TRBJ2-5; perhaps D is TRBD1 or TRBD2 (5 bases each). Germline loops: CDR1 SGHRS, CDR2 YFSETQ. Deletions cut 0 bases from V and 5 bases from J, with 11 bases between. There are 14 residues in the CDR3. As DNA, the CDR3 is TGCGCCAGCAGCTTGGGGGACCACAGGGAGACCCAGTACTTC. It encodes CASSLGDHRETQYF.